A selection of T cell receptor beta chains follows, all from one sample in a study of blood T cell repertoires in COVID-19. Here immunoSEQ multiplex PCR was the method, and the copy in TCRdb shows in-frame clones only, minus some. Of tens of thousands of clones detected, 85% appear once; the ten largest clones hold less than 15%. Input material: peripheral blood. The origin of the receptors is a woman in her 70s in a cohort sampled during active COVID-19. The CDR3 runs from the conserved cysteine through the conserved F or W. D genes are given only for firm matches. For some rows the clone size is stated as once, few or many, or as a class when expanded; others skip it.

once	17	TRBJ2-3	TRBD2	TRBV18	TGTGCCAGCTCCCCAACTTTGACTAGCGGGAGTGAGGATACGCAGTATTTT	CASSPTLTSGSEDTQYF
NA	16	TRBJ2-5	TRBD2	TRBV6-2/TRBV6-3	TGTGCCAGCAGTAACGGACTAGCGGGAGGCGGGGAGACCCAGTACTTC	CASSNGLAGGGETQYF
few	16	TRBJ2-7	TRBD1	TRBV4-1	TGCGCCAGCAGCCAACAAAGGACAGGACCGAACTACGAGCAGTACTTC	CASSQQRTGPNYEQYF
NA	15	TRBJ2-1	TRBD2	TRBV5-1	TGCGCCAGCAGCTACGGACTAGCGATTAACAATGAGCAGTTCTTC	CASSYGLAINNEQFF
NA	12	TRBJ2-1	NA	TRBV2	TGTGCCAGCAGTTCGGTCACGCGTGAGCAGTTCTTC	CASSSVTREQFF
NA	16	TRBJ2-7	TRBD2	TRBV3-1/TRBV3-2	TGTGCCAGCAGCCAAACCGGGACTAGCGGGAGTAGCGAGCAGTACTTC	CASSQTGTSGSSEQYF
once	17	TRBJ2-6	NA	TRBV28	TGTGCCAGCAGTCTCCCCGCCCGGTTCGATGGGGCCAACGTCCTGACTTTC	CASSLPARFDGANVLTF
NA	15	TRBJ2-1	TRBD1	TRBV7-3	TGTGCCAGCAGCTTAGGCGAAGGGGGCCGAGGTGAGCAGTTCTTC	CASSLGEGGRGEQFF
NA	17	TRBJ2-2	TRBD2	TRBV2	TGTGCCAGCAGTGTTAAACTAGCGGGAGAGAACACCGGGGAGCTGTTTTTT	CASSVKLAGENTGELFF
NA	21	TRBJ2-1	TRBD2	TRBV28	TGTGCCAGCAGTTTATGGGGTCCTAGCGGGAGTTTGGTTCCCATCTACAATGAGCAGTTCTTC	CASSLWGPSGSLVPIYNEQFF
once	15	TRBJ1-2	NA	TRBV27	TGTGCCAGCAGTTTATCGTCACGGGGGTACTATGGCTACACCTTC	CASSLSSRGYYGYTF
NA	17	TRBJ2-1	TRBD2	TRBV19	TGTGCCAGTAGTTCCCGACTAGCGGGAGCCCGCTACAATGAGCAGTTCTTC	CASSSRLAGARYNEQFF
NA	14	TRBJ1-5	NA	TRBV28	TGTGCCAGCAGTTTCCCTGACAGATATCAGCCCCAGCATTTT	CASSFPDRYQPQHF
NA	19	TRBJ2-4	TRBD2	TRBV18	TGTGCCAGCTCACCACCGGCCGGAAGGACTAGTCTAGCCAAAAACATTCAGTACTTC	CASSPPAGRTSLAKNIQYF
NA	16	TRBJ1-1	NA	TRBV11-2	TGTGCCAGCAGCCCCAGAGGAGGAGGACTGAACACTGAAGCTTTCTTT	CASSPRGGGLNTEAFF
NA	14	TRBJ1-1	NA	TRBV5-8	TGTGCCAGCAGCTTATCTGGGCTAAACACTGAAGCTTTCTTT	CASSLSGLNTEAFF